Shown below are 21 T cell receptor beta chains from a single sample sequenced in a study of blood T cell repertoires in COVID-19. Repertoires were generated with immunoSEQ multiplex PCR, while TCRdb's copy carries only in-frame clones and drops some. The sample has 100,000 or so clones, about 91% seen once; the top ten hold around 4%. Sequenced input: peripheral blood. The receptors derive from a man younger than 35 with acute or convalescent COVID-19.

V usage is TRBV5-1 and J usage is TRBJ1-2; D ambiguous. The V end lost 3 bases, the J end lost 3 bases, and 21 bases lay between the germline ends. The CDR3 consists of 17 residues. Germline V lookup: CDR1 SGHRS, CDR2 YFSETQ. CDR3 nucleotides: TGCGCCAGCAGCTGCTTAAACCGGAGCAGACGCTACTATGGCTACACCTTC. Translation gives CASSCLNRSRRYYGYTF.

The chain carries TRBV19 and TRBJ2-7, with 10 positions matching TRBD1. CDR3 size: 15 residues. Looked up from germline, CDR1 is LNHDA and CDR2 is SQIVND (reference sequence). The V and J ends lost 4 bases and 3 bases, in that order; junction bases with no gene match: 6. DNA of the CDR3: TGTGCCAGTAGTAACCCCGGGACAGGGGACTACGAGCAGTACTTC. Translated: CASSNPGTGDYEQYF. Drawing the rest from reference TRBV19 and TRBJ2-7, the complete variable domain is DGGITQSPKYLFRKEGQNVTLSCEQNLNHDAMYWYRQDPGQGLRLIYYSQIVNDFQKGDIAEGYSVSREKKESFPLTVTSAQKNPTAFYLCASSNPGTGDYEQYFGPGTRLTVT.

This chain joins TRBV6-5 and TRBJ1-6; the D gene is possibly TRBD1 (6 bases). The CDR3 spans 13 residues. Germline V CDR1 and CDR2: MNHEY, SVGAGI. Deletions cut 8 bases from V and 5 bases from J, with 10 bases between. CDR3 amino acids: CASLQGHNSPLHF. For the CDR3, the DNA is TGTGCCAGCCTCCAGGGGCATAATTCACCCCTCCACTTT.

This clone was detected once. The chain employs TRBV2 and TRBJ1-6; D ambiguous. Trimming left V 6 bases short and J 6 bases short, with 12 bases between. The CDR3 extends over 14 amino acids. Germline lookup yields CDR1 SNHLY and CDR2 FYNNEI. The CDR3 region has the DNA TGTGCCAGCAGCAACAAGCGGGGTAATTCACCCCTCCACTTT. Protein: CASSNKRGNSPLHF.

The V gene is TRBV7-9, the J gene TRBJ1-4, with TRBD1 matching 8 bases. The CDR3 extends over 16 amino acids. Germline values: CDR1 SEHNR, CDR2 FQNEAQ (reference sequence). With 2 bases clipped from V and 2 bases from J, the junction kept 4 bases outside the gene matches. The CDR3 DNA reads TGTGCCAGCAGCTTACAGGGGGCGATGACTAATGAAAAACTGTTTTTT. Translating it yields CASSLQGAMTNEKLFF. The full variable domain, its missing parts supplied by reference TRBV7-9 and TRBJ1-4, is DTGVSQNPRHKITKRGQNVTFRCDPISEHNRLYWYRQTLGQGPEFLTYFQNEAQLEKSRLLSDRFSAERPKGSFSTLEIQRTEQGDSAMYLCASSLQGAMTNEKLFFGSGTQLSVL.

The chain links TRBV9 to TRBJ2-7; 9 bases match TRBD2. The CDR3 has 15 amino acids. The trim removed 3 bases at V and 5 bases at J, leaving 9 bases unmatched. The germline gives CDR1 SGDLS, CDR2 YYNGEE. The CDR3 DNA follows: TGTGCCAGCAGCGCCGGACTAGCGCCTTTGAACGAGCAGTACTTC. Translated: CASSAGLAPLNEQYF.

The CDR3 DNA follows: TGTGCCAGCAGTACGGTCTCTGGGGCCAACGTCCTGACTTTC. Amino acids: CASSTVSGANVLTF. V gene TRBV28 combines with J gene TRBJ2-6; D remains unclear. The germline gives CDR1 MDHEN, CDR2 SYDVKM. The CDR3 is 14 amino acids. V lost 5 bases, J lost 0 bases, and 5 bases lay in between.

V is TRBV5-1 and J is TRBJ1-2, with D tentatively TRBD1 (6 bases). Trimming pared 0 bases from V and 2 bases from J, leaving 11 bases between. Germline V gene data show CDR1 as SGHRS and CDR2 as YFSETQ. The CDR3 is made up of 15 amino acids. The CDR3 DNA is TGCGCCAGCAGCTTGGCACAGGGTTTGAACTATGGCTACACCTTC. Translated: CASSLAQGLNYGYTF.

The rearrangement uses TRBV18 and TRBJ2-3, with D perhaps matching TRBD1 (5 bases). The CDR3 is 14 amino acids. Germline values: CDR1 KGHSH, CDR2 LQKENI. V dropped 3 bases and J dropped 3 bases, with 10 bases sitting between them. In DNA, the CDR3 is TGTGCCAGCTCACCTTCGACAGCAACAGATACGCAGTATTTT. It yields the protein CASSPSTATDTQYF. Filled out from reference TRBV18 and TRBJ2-3, the complete variable domain reads NAGVMQNPRHLVRRRGQEARLRCSPMKGHSHVYWYRQLPEEGLKFMVYLQKENIIDESGMPKERFSAEFPKEGPSILRIQQVVRGDSAAYFCASSPSTATDTQYFGPGTRLTVL.

The J gene is TRBJ1-2, the V gene TRBV5-4, with 7 bases that match TRBD1. The CDR3 is made up of 14 amino acids. The trim removed 4 bases at V and 2 bases at J, leaving 5 bases unmatched. Germline lookup yields CDR1 SGHNT and CDR2 YYREEE (reference sequence). CDR3 nucleotides: TGTGCCAGCAGCCGAGGACAGGCGAACTATGGCTACACCTTC. Amino acids: CASSRGQANYGYTF.

The chain combines TRBV5-1 with TRBJ2-2; tentatively, D is TRBD2 (6 bases). The germline gives CDR1 SGHRS, CDR2 YFSETQ. Trimming removed 0 bases from V and 2 bases from J, with 11 bases in between. This CDR3 comprises 16 residues. In DNA form, the CDR3 reads TGCGCCAGCAGCTTGGGGGCTAGCGTCAACACCGGGGAGCTGTTTTTT. It encodes CASSLGASVNTGELFF.

This clone was found once. The chain is built from TRBV19 and TRBJ2-2; TRBD1 is a possible D gene (5 bases). Per germline, CDR1 LNHDA and CDR2 SQIVND (reference sequence). V was trimmed by 7 bases and J by 5 bases, leaving 11 bases between them. The CDR3 is made up of 13 amino acids. The CDR3 sequence: CASKGPQTGELFF. The CDR3 coding sequence is TGTGCCAGTAAGGGGCCCCAGACCGGGGAGCTGTTTTTT.

A single count supports this clone. This rearrangement joins TRBV30 to TRBJ1-2, with TRBD1 matching over 9 bases. Germline V gene lookup returns CDR1 GTSNPN and CDR2 SVGIG (reference sequence). The CDR3 runs 16 residues. V shed 5 bases, J shed 2 bases, and the junction held 12 bases outside the gene matches. The DNA of the CDR3 is TGTGCCTGGGCCTATCACCGGGACAGGGACAACTATGGCTACACCTTC. This encodes CAWAYHRDRDNYGYTF.

The genes are TRBV18 and TRBJ1-2, with TRBD1 matching over 8 bases. V dropped 6 bases and J dropped 7; count of bases not matched to a gene: 4. This CDR3 is built from 12 residues. Per the germline V gene, CDR1 is KGHSH and CDR2 is LQKENI. The CDR3 DNA reads as TGTGCCAGCTCTCAGGGGGCGGTTGGCTACACCTTC. It codes for CASSQGAVGYTF.

This chain connects TRBV7-9 to TRBJ1-4; D call uncertain. CDR1 and CDR2 from the germline V gene are SEHNR and FQNEAQ (reference sequence). The CDR3 totals 16 residues. With 5 bases removed from V and 2 bases from J, the gap between germline ends came to 15 bases. CDR3 bases: TGTGCCAGCAGCCCCCCCGGACTGACCACTAATGAAAAACTGTTTTTT. It encodes CASSPPGLTTNEKLFF.

J is TRBJ2-7 and V is TRBV24-1; perhaps TRBD1 as D (6 bases). Germline V CDR1 and CDR2: KGHDR, SFDVKD. Trimming shortened V by 3 bases and J by 2 bases, and 13 bases separated the two germline ends. The CDR3 loop spans 15 amino acids. CDR3 in amino acids: CATSDGEGGAYEQYF. In DNA, the CDR3 is TGTGCCACCAGTGATGGAGAAGGGGGAGCCTACGAGCAGTACTTC.

The CDR3 sequence: CASSRQGTVGNTIYF. As DNA, the CDR3 is TGTGCCAGCAGCCGACAGGGGACCGTCGGAAACACCATATATTTT. This chain uses TRBV3-1 (or the pseudogene TRBV3-2) with TRBJ1-3; 8 bases align to TRBD1. Germline CDR1 LGHDT, CDR2 YNNKEL (reference sequence). CDR3 length equals 15 residues. V was pared by 4 bases and J by 4 bases, with 6 bases of the junction left unmatched.

This clone was picked up one time. The gene calls are TRBV27 and TRBJ2-1; 10 bases are shared with TRBD2. This CDR3 is built from 15 residues. Germline CDR1 reads MNHEY; CDR2 reads SMNVEV (reference sequence). V gave up 3 bases and J gave up 3 bases; unmatched junction bases: 2. The CDR3 reads CASSFSGGYYNEQFF. The CDR3, as DNA: TGTGCCAGCAGTTTTAGCGGGGGGTACTACAATGAGCAGTTCTTC.

Points on this clone: The sample contains more than one DNA sequence encoding this CDR3. This chain uses TRBV18 with TRBJ1-1, with D maybe TRBD1 (6 bases). This CDR3 has 13 amino acids. Trimming cost V 4 bases and J 0 bases, with 6 bases left between them. CDR1 and CDR2 (germline): KGHSH, LQKENI. The CDR3 DNA reads as TGTGCCAGCTCACAGGGGGTGAACACTGAAGCTTTCTTT. It specifies CASSQGVNTEAFF. Drawing the rest from reference TRBV18 and TRBJ1-1, the complete variable domain is NAGVMQNPRHLVRRRGQEARLRCSPMKGHSHVYWYRQLPEEGLKFMVYLQKENIIDESGMPKERFSAEFPKEGPSILRIQQVVRGDSAAYFCASSQGVNTEAFFGQGTRLTVV.

This sequence joins TRBV5-1 and TRBJ1-3; no clear D. Germline CDR1 reads SGHRS; CDR2 reads YFSETQ. V shed 0 bases and J shed 1 base, with 14 bases lying between them. This CDR3 has 17 amino acids. The CDR3 DNA sequence: TGCGCCAGCAGCTTGGACGACGGAGGCAGGTCTGGAAACACCATATATTTT. Translation gives CASSLDDGGRSGNTIYF.

The chain uses TRBV13 and TRBJ1-1; 8 bases map to TRBD1. The CDR3 has 13 residues. The ends lost 5 bases at V and 4 bases at J; junction bases unmatched: 3. Germline loops: CDR1 PRHDT, CDR2 FYEKMQ (reference sequence). The CDR3 reads CASSPTGGTEAFF. As DNA, the CDR3 is TGTGCCAGCAGCCCTACAGGGGGCACTGAAGCTTTCTTT.